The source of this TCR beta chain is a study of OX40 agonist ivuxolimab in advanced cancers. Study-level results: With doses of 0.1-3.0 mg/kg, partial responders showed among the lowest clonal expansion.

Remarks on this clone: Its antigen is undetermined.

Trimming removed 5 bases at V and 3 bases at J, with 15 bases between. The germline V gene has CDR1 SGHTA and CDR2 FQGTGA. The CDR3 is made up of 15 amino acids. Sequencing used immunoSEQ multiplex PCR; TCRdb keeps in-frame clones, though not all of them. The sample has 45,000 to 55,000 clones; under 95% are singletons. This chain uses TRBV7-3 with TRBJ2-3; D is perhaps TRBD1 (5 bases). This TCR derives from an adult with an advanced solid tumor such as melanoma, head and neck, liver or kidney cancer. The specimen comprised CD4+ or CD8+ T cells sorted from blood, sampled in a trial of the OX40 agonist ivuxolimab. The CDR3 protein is CASSPGAGMTDTQYF. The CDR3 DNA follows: TGTGCCAGCAGCCCTGGGGCAGGGATGACAGATACGCAGTATTTT.